The 4 T cell receptor beta chains reported below all come from one sample, sequenced in a study of T-cell memory formation after mild COVID-19. TCRdb analysed the 5' RACE reads with MiXCR anew, one entry per CDR3 protein. The table lists 200,000 to 250,000 distinct CDR3 sequences, 9.5% of them singletons. Sequences were obtained from PBMCs or a T cell subset sorted from them (not recorded which). The source is a man in his late teens or twenties who had mild COVID-19 (a few samples of this study predate the infection). Cell type and time point are not known.

This clonotype has just one count. This chain links TRBV10-3 with TRBJ2-3, with D perhaps matching TRBD2 (6 bases). Trimming stripped 3 bases from V and 1 base from J, with 11 bases between. From germline, CDR1 is ENHRY and CDR2 SYGVKD. This CDR3 comprises 15 residues. CDR3 in DNA: TGTGCCATCAGTGATGCGGGGACCCGCACAGATACGCAGTATTTT. It is translated as CAISDAGTRTDTQYF.

This sequence joins TRBV20-1 and TRBJ1-5; no definite D call. This CDR3 is built from 12 residues. V dropped 0 bases and J dropped 5 bases, with 5 bases sitting between them. The germline gives CDR1 DFQATT, CDR2 SNEGSKA (reference sequence). This CDR3 reads CSAREGYQPQHF. CDR3 nucleotide sequence: TGCAGTGCTAGAGAAGGGTATCAGCCCCAGCATTTT.

V usage is TRBV6-4 and J usage is TRBJ2-1; possibly TRBD2 for D (6 bases). The length of the CDR3 is 17 residues. V was shortened by 3 bases and J by 0 bases, with 15 bases between the two germline ends. Germline V gene lookup returns CDR1 MRHNA and CDR2 SNTAGT. CDR3 residues: CASSESGALSSYNEQFF. CDR3 nucleotides: TGTGCCAGCAGTGAATCGGGAGCGCTGAGCTCCTACAATGAGCAGTTCTTC.

V usage is TRBV2 and J usage is TRBJ2-3, with D possibly matching TRBD2 (6 bases). From germline, CDR1 is SNHLY and CDR2 FYNNEI. Trimming pared 3 bases from V and 1 base from J, leaving 11 bases between. The CDR3 has 15 residues. CDR3 DNA: TGTGCCAGCAGTGATGGGGGGTCAGGCACAGATACGCAGTATTTT. Residues: CASSDGGSGTDTQYF.